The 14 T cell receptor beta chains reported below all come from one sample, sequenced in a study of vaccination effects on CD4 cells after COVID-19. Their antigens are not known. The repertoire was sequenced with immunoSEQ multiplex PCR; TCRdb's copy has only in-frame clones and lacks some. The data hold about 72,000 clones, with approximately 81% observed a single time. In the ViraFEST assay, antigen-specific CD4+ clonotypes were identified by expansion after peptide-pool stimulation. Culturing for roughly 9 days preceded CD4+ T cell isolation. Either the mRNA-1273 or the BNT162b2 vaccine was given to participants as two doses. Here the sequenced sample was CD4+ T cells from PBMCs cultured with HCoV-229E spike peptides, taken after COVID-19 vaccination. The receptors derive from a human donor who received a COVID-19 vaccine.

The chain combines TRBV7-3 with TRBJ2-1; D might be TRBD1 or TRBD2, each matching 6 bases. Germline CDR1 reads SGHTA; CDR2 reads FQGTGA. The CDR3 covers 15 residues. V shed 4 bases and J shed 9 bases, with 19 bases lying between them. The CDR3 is CASSSQPGAPGEQFF. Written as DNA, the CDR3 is TGTGCCAGCAGCTCCCAACCGGGGGCGCCGGGTGAGCAGTTCTTC.

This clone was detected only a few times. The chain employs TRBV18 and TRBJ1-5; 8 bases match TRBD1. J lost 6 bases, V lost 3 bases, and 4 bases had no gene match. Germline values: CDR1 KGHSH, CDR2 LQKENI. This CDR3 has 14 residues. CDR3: CASSPDRGSQPQHF. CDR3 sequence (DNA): TGTGCCAGCTCACCTGACAGGGGAAGTCAGCCCCAGCATTTT.

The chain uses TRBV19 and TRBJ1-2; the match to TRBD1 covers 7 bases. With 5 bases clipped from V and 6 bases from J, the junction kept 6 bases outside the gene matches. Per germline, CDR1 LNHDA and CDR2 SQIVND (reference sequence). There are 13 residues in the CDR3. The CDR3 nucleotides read TGTGCCAGTAGTGTTGTCACAGGGGATGGCTACACCTTC. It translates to CASSVVTGDGYTF.

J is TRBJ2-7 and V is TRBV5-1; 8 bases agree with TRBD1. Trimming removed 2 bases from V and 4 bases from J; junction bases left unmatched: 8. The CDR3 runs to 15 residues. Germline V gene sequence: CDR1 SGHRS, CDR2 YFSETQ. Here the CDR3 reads CASSFMTGVWYEQYV. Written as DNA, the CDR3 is TGCGCCAGCAGCTTCATGACAGGGGTATGGTACGAGCAGTACGTC.

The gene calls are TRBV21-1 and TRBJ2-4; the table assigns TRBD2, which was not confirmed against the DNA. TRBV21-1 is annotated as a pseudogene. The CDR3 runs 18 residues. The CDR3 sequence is CASSKGLAGGRGKNIQYF. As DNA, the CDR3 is TGTGCCAGCAGCAAAGGACTAGCGGGGGGGCGGGGCAAAAACATTCAGTACTTC.

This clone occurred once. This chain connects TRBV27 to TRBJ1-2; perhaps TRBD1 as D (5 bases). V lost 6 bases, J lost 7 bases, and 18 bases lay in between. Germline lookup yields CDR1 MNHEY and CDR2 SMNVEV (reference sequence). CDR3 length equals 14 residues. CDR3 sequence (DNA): TGTGCCAGCAGCGCAGGGCCGAGTATCGCTGGCTACACCTTC. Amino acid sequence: CASSAGPSIAGYTF.

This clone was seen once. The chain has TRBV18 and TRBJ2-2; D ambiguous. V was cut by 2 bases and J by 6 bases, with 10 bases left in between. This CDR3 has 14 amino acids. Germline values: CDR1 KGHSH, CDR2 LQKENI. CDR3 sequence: CASSPDSYSGELFF. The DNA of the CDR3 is TGTGCCAGCTCACCAGACTCCTACTCCGGGGAGCTGTTTTTT.

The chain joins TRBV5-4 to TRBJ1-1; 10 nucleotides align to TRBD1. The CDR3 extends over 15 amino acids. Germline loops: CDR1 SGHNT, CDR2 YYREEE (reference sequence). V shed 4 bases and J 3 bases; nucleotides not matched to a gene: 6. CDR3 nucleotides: TGTGCCAGCAGCCCCGGACAGGGGGGCGACACTGAAGCTTTCTTT. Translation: CASSPGQGGDTEAFF.

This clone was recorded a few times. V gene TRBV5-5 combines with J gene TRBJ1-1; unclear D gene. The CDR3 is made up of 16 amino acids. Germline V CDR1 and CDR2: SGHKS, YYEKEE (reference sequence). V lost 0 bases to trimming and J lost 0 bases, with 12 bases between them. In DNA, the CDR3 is TGTGCCAGCAGCTTGGTGGGTGGGAGCATGAACACTGAAGCTTTCTTT. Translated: CASSLVGGSMNTEAFF.

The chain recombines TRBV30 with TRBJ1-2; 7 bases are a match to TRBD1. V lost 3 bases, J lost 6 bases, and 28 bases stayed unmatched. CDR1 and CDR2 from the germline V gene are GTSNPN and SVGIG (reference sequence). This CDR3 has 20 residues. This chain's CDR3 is CAWSRRDRGPREELEDGYTF. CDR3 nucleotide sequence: TGTGCCTGGAGCAGACGGGACAGAGGCCCCAGGGAGGAATTGGAGGATGGCTACACCTTC. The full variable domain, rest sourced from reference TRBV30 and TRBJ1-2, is SQTIHQWPATLVQPVGSPLSLECTVEGTSNPNLYWYRQAAGRGLQLLFYSVGIGQISSEVPQNLSASRPQDRQFILSSKKLLLSDSGFYLCAWSRRDRGPREELEDGYTFGSGTRLTVV.

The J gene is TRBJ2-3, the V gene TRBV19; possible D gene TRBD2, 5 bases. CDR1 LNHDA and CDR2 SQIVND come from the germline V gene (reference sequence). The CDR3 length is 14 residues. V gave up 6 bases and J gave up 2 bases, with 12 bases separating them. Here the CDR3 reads CASSTTRDTDTQYF. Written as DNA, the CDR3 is TGTGCCAGTAGCACAACCCGGGACACAGATACGCAGTATTTT.

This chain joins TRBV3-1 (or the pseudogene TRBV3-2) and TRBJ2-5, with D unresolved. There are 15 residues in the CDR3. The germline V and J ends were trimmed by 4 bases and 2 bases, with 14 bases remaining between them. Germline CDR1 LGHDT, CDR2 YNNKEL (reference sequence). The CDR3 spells CASSPSRDFQETQYF. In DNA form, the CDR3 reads TGTGCCAGCAGCCCCTCCCGCGACTTTCAAGAGACCCAGTACTTC.

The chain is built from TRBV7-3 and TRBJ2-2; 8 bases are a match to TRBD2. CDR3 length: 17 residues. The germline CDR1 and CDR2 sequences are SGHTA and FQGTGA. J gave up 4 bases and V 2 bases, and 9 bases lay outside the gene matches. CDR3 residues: CASSLLPGGPGTGELFF. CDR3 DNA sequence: TGTGCCAGCAGCTTACTACCGGGGGGGCCGGGCACCGGGGAGCTGTTTTTT.

In DNA, the CDR3 is TGCGCCAGCAGCCAAGAGGGATGGGGGAGCACAGATACGCAGTATTTT. It is translated as CASSQEGWGSTDTQYF. The V gene is TRBV4-1, the J gene TRBJ2-3, with D possibly called TRBD1 or TRBD2 (5 bases each). Germline CDR1 is MGHRA and CDR2 is YSYEKL. V was pared by 0 bases and J by 0 bases, with 10 bases between. CDR3 length: 16 amino acids.